Sequencing of this TCR beta chain was carried out in a study of blood T cells in healthy people across ages. There are 15 residues in the CDR3. CDR1 is MDHEN, CDR2 SYDVKM, per germline. Losses at the gene ends were 8 bases for V and 4 bases for J; bases not matched to a gene: 11. Using a J-beta primer mix together with a sample-barcoded 5' primer, a second PCR was run for roughly 7 to 12 cycles. Individual samples furnished no less than 2.5 million CDR3-containing paired-end reads apiece. MiXCR was run by TCRdb on the 5' RACE reads, yielding one entry per CDR3 protein. The data contain 1.5 million to 2 million distinct CDR3 sequences, roughly 52% of them singletons.

Sample: blood. The V call is TRBV28, the J call TRBJ2-1; 7 nucleotides line up with TRBD1. The receptor comes from a woman between 40 and 50 years old in good health. The chain's CDR3 is CASRPGTASYNEQFF. The CDR3 DNA follows: TGTGCCAGCCGACCCGGGACAGCCTCTTACAATGAGCAGTTCTTC.